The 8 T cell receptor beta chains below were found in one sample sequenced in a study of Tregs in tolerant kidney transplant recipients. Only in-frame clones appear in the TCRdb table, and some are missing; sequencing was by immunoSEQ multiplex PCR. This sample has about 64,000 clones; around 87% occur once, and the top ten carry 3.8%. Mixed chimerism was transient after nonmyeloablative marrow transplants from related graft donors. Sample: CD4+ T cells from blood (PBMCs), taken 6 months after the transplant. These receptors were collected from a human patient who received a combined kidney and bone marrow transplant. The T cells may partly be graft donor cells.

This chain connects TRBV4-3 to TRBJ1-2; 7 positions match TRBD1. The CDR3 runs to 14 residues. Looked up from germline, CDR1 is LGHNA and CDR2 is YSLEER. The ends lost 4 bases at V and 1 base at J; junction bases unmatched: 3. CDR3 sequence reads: CASSLTGNNYGYTF. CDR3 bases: TGCGCCAGCAGCCTGACAGGGAATAACTATGGCTACACCTTC.

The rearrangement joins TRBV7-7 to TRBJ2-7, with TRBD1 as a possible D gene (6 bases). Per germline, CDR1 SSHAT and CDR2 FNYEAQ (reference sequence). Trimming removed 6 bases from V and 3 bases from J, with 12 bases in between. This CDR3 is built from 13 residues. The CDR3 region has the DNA TGTGCCAGCAGTAGGACAGAGAACTACGAGCAGTACTTC. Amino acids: CASSRTENYEQYF.

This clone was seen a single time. The CDR3 DNA follows: TGTGCCAGCGCCCGGGACAGCCGCACAGATACGCAGTATTTT. This translates into CASARDSRTDTQYF. The chain carries TRBV9 and TRBJ2-3, with 7 bases lining up with TRBD1. CDR1 is SGDLS and CDR2 is YYNGEE in the germline V gene. The trim removed 7 bases at V and 1 base at J, leaving 6 bases unmatched. CDR3 size: 14 residues.

CDR3 protein: CASSPPGQGTGELFF. CDR3 DNA: TGTGCCAGCTCACCTCCGGGACAGGGGACCGGGGAGCTGTTTTTT. This chain links TRBV18 with TRBJ2-2, with 10 bases that match TRBD1. The CDR3 runs 15 residues. Germline assignment: CDR1 KGHSH and CDR2 LQKENI. Trimming removed 3 bases from V and 5 bases from J; junction bases left unmatched: 3.

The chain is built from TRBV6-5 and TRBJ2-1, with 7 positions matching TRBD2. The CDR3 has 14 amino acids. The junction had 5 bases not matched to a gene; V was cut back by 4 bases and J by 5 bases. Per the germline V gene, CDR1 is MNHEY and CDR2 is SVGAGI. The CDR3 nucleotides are TGTGCCAGCAGTTCCGGGACTACACACAATGAGCAGTTCTTC. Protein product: CASSSGTTHNEQFF.

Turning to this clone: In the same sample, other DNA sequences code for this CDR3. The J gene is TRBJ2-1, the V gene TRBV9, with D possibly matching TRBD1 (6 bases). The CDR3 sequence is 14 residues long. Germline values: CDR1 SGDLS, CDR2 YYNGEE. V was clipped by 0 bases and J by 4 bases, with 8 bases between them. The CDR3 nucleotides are TGTGCCAGCAGCGTAGGAGGACAGTACAATGAGCAGTTCTTC. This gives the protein CASSVGGQYNEQFF.

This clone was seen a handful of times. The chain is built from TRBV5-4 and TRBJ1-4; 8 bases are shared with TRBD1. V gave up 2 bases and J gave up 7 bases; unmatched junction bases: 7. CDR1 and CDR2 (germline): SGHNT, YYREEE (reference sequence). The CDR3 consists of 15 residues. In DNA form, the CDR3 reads TGTGCCAGCAGCTTAAACAGGGGGTATCCTGAAAAACTGTTTTTT. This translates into CASSLNRGYPEKLFF.

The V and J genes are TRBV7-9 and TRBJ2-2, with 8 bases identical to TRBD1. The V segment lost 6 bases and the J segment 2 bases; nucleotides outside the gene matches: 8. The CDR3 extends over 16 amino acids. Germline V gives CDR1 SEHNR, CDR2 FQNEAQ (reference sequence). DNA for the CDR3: TGTGCCAGCAGGCCCAGGGGGCCTCAAAACACCGGGGAGCTGTTTTTT. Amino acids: CASRPRGPQNTGELFF.